A selection of T cell receptor beta chains follows, all from one sample in a study of blood T cell repertoires in COVID-19. Here immunoSEQ multiplex PCR was the method, and the copy in TCRdb shows in-frame clones only, minus some. The sample includes 150,000 to 200,000 clones, roughly nine tenths of them seen just once. Sample: peripheral blood. These receptors all stem from a woman older than 75 in a cohort sampled during active or convalescent COVID-19. The CDR3 runs from the conserved cysteine through the conserved F or W.

j_call,cdr3_length,v_call,cdr3_aa
TRBJ1-6,14,TRBV5-6,CASSLAGIGSPLHF
TRBJ2-3,14,TRBV9,CASSGSGYTDTQYF
TRBJ1-1,15,TRBV28,CASSFSLILNTEAFF
TRBJ1-4,14,TRBV9,CASSDDRNHEKLFF
TRBJ1-4,11,TRBV12-3/TRBV12-4,CASSGLEKLFF
TRBJ2-7,14,TRBV27,CASSLRGGFYEQYF
TRBJ1-5,15,TRBV2,CASRRRALSNQPQHF
TRBJ1-5,13,TRBV19,CASAGTGDQPQHF
TRBJ2-6,14,TRBV5-1,CASREISGANVLTF
TRBJ1-2,15,TRBV21-1,CASPGAGRARHGYTF
TRBJ2-1,12,TRBV7-6,CASSSTGVEQFF
TRBJ1-2,14,TRBV3-1/TRBV3-2,CASSRDTGDYGYTF
TRBJ1-6,16,TRBV25-1,CASSPPGGGRGSPLHF
TRBJ2-3,16,TRBV7-2,CASSSPPTGITDTQYF
TRBJ1-4,15,TRBV11-3,CASSFQAQPNEKLFF
TRBJ1-5,16,TRBV6-2/TRBV6-3,CASSSPLGGNSQPQHF
TRBJ2-1,16,TRBV5-1,CASSGGRVEPYNEQFF
TRBJ1-6,15,TRBV7-2,CASSSDRGDNSPLHF
TRBJ1-2,15,TRBV5-1,CASSQDRTYNYGYTF
TRBJ1-2,14,TRBV6-4,CASSETADEGGYTF
TRBJ1-3,18,TRBV5-1,CASSKVAGTPTSGNTIYF
TRBJ1-2,13,TRBV27,CASGDRQGWGYTF
TRBJ2-7,15,TRBV15,CATSRDRGRTYEQYF
TRBJ1-5,16,TRBV4-1,CASSQSTGAGNQPQHF
TRBJ2-3,17,TRBV19,CASRTPPGTGRPDTQYF
TRBJ2-7,14,TRBV28,CASSPRRDSYEQYF
TRBJ1-5,17,TRBV11-2,CASSLGTGGLGNQPQHF
TRBJ2-1,13,TRBV25-1,CASSEVAGGEQFF
TRBJ2-5,17,TRBV5-1,CASSSPAGVLTGKTQYF
TRBJ1-1,13,TRBV18,CASSPAMNTEAFF
TRBJ1-1,13,TRBV11-2,CASSLSIRDRAFF
TRBJ2-7,14,TRBV19,CASSETSGGYEQYF
TRBJ1-5,14,TRBV6-5,CASSKRQGSQPQHF
TRBJ2-1,14,TRBV5-1,CASSKNGQGPEQFF
TRBJ2-1,16,TRBV11-2,CASSLGGRGTYNEQFF
TRBJ1-5,18,TRBV21-1,CASIKGAFHLGANQPQHF
TRBJ2-3,17,TRBV28,CASSFLAGGVSTDTQYF
TRBJ2-2,11,TRBV30,CAWLATGELFF
TRBJ2-3,13,TRBV5-6,CASSFQQVDTQYF
TRBJ2-1,12,TRBV10-3,CAISEQQNEQFF
TRBJ1-1,13,TRBV10-2,CASSLLQNTEAFF
TRBJ1-4,17,TRBV7-6,CASSLEVGTGGDEKLFF
TRBJ2-1,14,TRBV10-1,CASSDEGGRDEQFF
TRBJ2-1,16,TRBV19,CASSGYGTGDYNEQFF
TRBJ2-2,14,TRBV24-1,CATSDTTSTGELFF
TRBJ1-5,15,TRBV5-6,CASSLIRDRNQPQHF
TRBJ2-5,14,TRBV25-1,CASSIWGRQETQYF
TRBJ2-3,14,TRBV5-1,CASSSTGDTDTQYF
TRBJ1-1,16,TRBV9,CASSPLSGGMNTEAFF
TRBJ1-2,12,TRBV11-2,CASSLTDYGYTF
TRBJ2-1,15,TRBV5-1,CASSFRSGEYNEQFF
TRBJ1-6,16,TRBV27,CASSLESSSYNSPLHF
TRBJ1-4,13,TRBV10-2,CASSDAENEKLFF
TRBJ2-3,14,TRBV11-2,CASSPTRVADTQYF
TRBJ1-2,18,TRBV19,CASSISGTGTPRNYGYTF
TRBJ1-3,16,TRBV15,CATSRDHTISGNTIYF
TRBJ1-1,17,TRBV11-2,CASSLDLTGGWRTEAFF
TRBJ2-6,19,TRBV7-6,CASSPAGRELYSGANVLTF
TRBJ2-5,13,TRBV2,CASSGGPQETQYF
TRBJ2-3,14,TRBV12-5,CASVNTGGTDTQYF